The 20 T cell receptor beta chains presented below share a single source sample, sequenced in a study of T cell changes during pregnancy in multiple sclerosis. Only in-frame clones appear in the TCRdb table, and some are missing; sequencing was by immunoSEQ multiplex PCR. Found here are roughly 76,000 clones, over 90% of them singletons; the top ten hold 0.29%. The material was CD4+ T cells from peripheral blood mononuclear cells, obtained after pregnancy. The source is a female donor with multiple sclerosis, enrolled in a pregnancy study.

The rearrangement links TRBV18 to TRBJ2-5, with a weak D call TRBD2 (6 bases). The V end was cut by 1 base, the J end by 1 base, with 13 bases between. The CDR3 runs 16 residues. Germline assignment: CDR1 KGHSH and CDR2 LQKENI. In nucleotides, the CDR3 is TGTGCCAGCTCACCACTTGGAGGGGCTACCCAAGAGACCCAGTACTTC. It translates to CASSPLGGATQETQYF.

The genes are TRBV10-3 and TRBJ2-1; no definite D call. There are 15 residues in the CDR3. The germline V gene encodes CDR1 ENHRY and CDR2 SYGVKD. Trimming pared 3 bases from V and 4 bases from J, leaving 13 bases between. For the CDR3, the DNA is TGTGCCATCAGTGATGTCAGAAACCTTTACAATGAGCAGTTCTTC. It specifies CAISDVRNLYNEQFF.

The chain joins TRBV5-1 to TRBJ1-3; D is undetermined. The V end lost 5 bases, the J end lost 6 bases, and 15 bases lay between the germline ends. From germline, CDR1 is SGHRS and CDR2 YFSETQ. The CDR3 is 14 residues long. CDR3 loop: CASRTGASENTIYF. CDR3 in DNA: TGCGCCAGCAGGACGGGAGCGAGTGAAAACACCATATATTTT.

This chain connects TRBV27 to TRBJ2-1; D gene uncertain. The CDR3 has 13 amino acids. The germline gives CDR1 MNHEY, CDR2 SMNVEV (reference sequence). Trimming took 2 bases from V and 9 from J, leaving 11 bases between them. CDR3 nucleotides: TGTGCCAGCAGTTTAGGCCAGTCCAGTGAGCAGTTCTTC. Translating gives CASSLGQSSEQFF.

V gene TRBV5-1 combines with J gene TRBJ1-3; D uncertain. Trimming removed 0 bases at V and 2 bases at J, with 15 bases between. This CDR3 has 17 amino acids. The germline CDR1 and CDR2 sequences are SGHRS and YFSETQ. The CDR3 reads CASSLEGRAATGNTIYF. For the CDR3, the DNA is TGCGCCAGCAGCTTGGAGGGCAGAGCGGCTACTGGAAACACCATATATTTT.

The rearrangement links TRBV5-8 to TRBJ1-5, with D possibly matching TRBD1 (5 bases). The ends were cut back, 2 bases at V and 3 bases at J, with 12 bases in the middle. This CDR3 comprises 15 residues. From germline, CDR1 is SGHTS and CDR2 YDEGEE. The CDR3 region has the DNA TGTGCCAGCAGCTTCCGATGGGGCTCCAATCAGCCCCAGCATTTT. It translates to CASSFRWGSNQPQHF.

The chain is built from TRBV18 and TRBJ2-7, with 8 bases aligning to TRBD1. Trimming took 1 base from V and 0 from J; bases not matched to a gene: 2. Germline V CDR1 and CDR2: KGHSH, LQKENI. The CDR3 is 15 residues long. CDR3 in DNA: TGTGCCAGCTCACCACGGGACAGGCACTCCTACGAGCAGTACTTC. Translation gives CASSPRDRHSYEQYF.

The chain is built from TRBV30 and TRBJ1-6; D is unclear. The V end lost 0 bases, the J end lost 16 bases, and 13 bases lay between the germline ends. Germline-derived CDR1 and CDR2 are GTSNPN and SVGIG (reference sequence). The CDR3 consists of 12 residues. The CDR3 DNA reads as TGTGCCTGGAGTGTTCTTGGCAGGTCGCTCCACTTT. Its protein product is CAWSVLGRSLHF.

The genes are TRBV27 and TRBJ2-1, with 11 bases aligning to TRBD1. Looked up from germline, CDR1 is MNHEY and CDR2 is SMNVEV (reference sequence). There are 18 residues in the CDR3. The ends lost 6 bases at V and 2 bases at J; junction bases unmatched: 12. As DNA, the CDR3 is TGTGCCAGCAGCCCGGACAGGGGGCGGGGGTTTGCCTACAATGAGCAGTTCTTC. Protein sequence: CASSPDRGRGFAYNEQFF.

The chain is built from TRBV7-9 and TRBJ2-1; D may be TRBD2 (6 bases). CDR1 and CDR2 from the germline V gene are SEHNR and FQNEAQ (reference sequence). This CDR3 is built from 18 residues. V was clipped by 8 bases and J by 0 bases, with 23 bases between them. CDR3 sequence (DNA): TGTGCCAGCTCGGGGTATTTGGAGGGACTGGGCTCCTACAATGAGCAGTTCTTC. Encoded protein: CASSGYLEGLGSYNEQFF.

The rearrangement links TRBV30 to TRBJ1-5, with TRBD1 as a possible D gene (5 bases). V gave up 4 bases and J gave up 4 bases, with 17 bases separating them. Germline CDR1 and CDR2: GTSNPN and SVGIG (reference sequence). The CDR3 length is 15 residues. CDR3 DNA sequence: TGTGCCTGGACCCCGGGAGGGGCTTTTAATCAGCCCCAGCATTTT. The encoded protein is CAWTPGGAFNQPQHF. Using reference TRBV30 and TRBJ1-5 for the parts outside the CDR3, the full variable domain is SQTIHQWPATLVQPVGSPLSLECTVEGTSNPNLYWYRQAAGRGLQLLFYSVGIGQISSEVPQNLSASRPQDRQFILSSKKLLLSDSGFYLCAWTPGGAFNQPQHFGDGTRLSIL.

V is TRBV5-1 and J is TRBJ2-7; 10 nucleotides match TRBD1. This CDR3 comprises 14 residues. Trimming cost V 4 bases and J 2 bases; bases outside gene matches: 3. Germline CDR1 SGHRS, CDR2 YFSETQ. For the CDR3, the DNA is TGCGCCAGCAGCCGGACAGGGGGTACCTACGAGCAGTACTTC. This translates into CASSRTGGTYEQYF.

The V gene is TRBV19, the J gene TRBJ2-7; 7 bases agree with TRBD1. The germline V gene has CDR1 LNHDA and CDR2 SQIVND (reference sequence). The V segment lost 8 bases and the J segment 4 bases; nucleotides outside the gene matches: 8. There are 13 residues in the CDR3. The CDR3 coding sequence is TGTGCCAGTCGTCGGGGACAGACTTACGAGCAGTACTTC. Translated: CASRRGQTYEQYF.

About this clone: The limits of the CDR3 on the DNA are not certain, so only TCRdb's listed CDR3 is given. The chain has TRBV27 and TRBJ2-3; the D call of TRBD1 is as the table states it, not checked on the DNA. Germline-derived CDR1 and CDR2 are MNHEY and SMNVEV (reference sequence). Both ends counted, the CDR3 spans 15 residues. The CDR3 spells CASSSSGQGTNTQYF.

The gene calls are TRBV5-4 and TRBJ2-2; TRBD1 agrees at 7 bases. V dropped 1 base and J dropped 7; count of bases not matched to a gene: 4. This CDR3 is built from 14 residues. Germline V gene lookup returns CDR1 SGHNT and CDR2 YYREEE (reference sequence). CDR3 residues: CASSLTGANGELFF. In DNA form, the CDR3 reads TGTGCCAGCAGCTTGACAGGGGCAAACGGGGAGCTGTTTTTT.

V and J are TRBV7-9 and TRBJ2-7, with D unresolved. Germline assignment: CDR1 SEHNR and CDR2 FQNEAQ (reference sequence). The CDR3 is 12 residues long. Trimming shortened V by 7 bases and J by 5 bases, and 12 bases separated the two germline ends. The CDR3 region is CASTPLGHEQYF. CDR3 coding DNA: TGTGCCAGCACCCCTTTGGGCCACGAGCAGTACTTC.

The chain recombines TRBV7-9 with TRBJ1-2; D perhaps matches TRBD1 (6 bases). The germline gives CDR1 SEHNR, CDR2 FQNEAQ (reference sequence). V lost 0 bases and J lost 2, with 16 bases in between. This CDR3 region has 17 residues. Written as DNA, the CDR3 is TGTGCCAGCAGCTTAGCGTTTGGACAGATTCACAACTATGGCTACACCTTC. This sequence encodes CASSLAFGQIHNYGYTF.

This clone was seen once. The chain couples TRBV18 to TRBJ1-1; weak D call: TRBD1 (5 bases). This CDR3 has 15 amino acids. CDR1 KGHSH and CDR2 LQKENI come from the germline V gene. With 4 bases removed from V and 0 bases from J, the gap between germline ends came to 12 bases. The chain's CDR3 is CASSQNRQMNTEAFF. Written as DNA, the CDR3 is TGTGCCAGCTCACAAAACAGACAGATGAACACTGAAGCTTTCTTT.

V usage is TRBV28 and J usage is TRBJ2-5; D perhaps matches TRBD2 (6 bases). Germline V CDR1 and CDR2: MDHEN, SYDVKM. This CDR3 is built from 14 residues. Deletions cut 7 bases from V and 5 bases from J, with 17 bases between. The CDR3: CASTLPGVGETQYF. The CDR3 region has the DNA TGTGCCAGCACCCTTCCGGGGGTGGGGGAGACCCAGTACTTC.

The chain links TRBV6-6 to TRBJ2-7, with 9 bases that match TRBD2. CDR3 length equals 15 residues. V trimming: 0 bases; J trimming: 7 bases; junction bases outside the gene matches: 7. From germline, CDR1 is MNHNY and CDR2 SVGAGI (reference sequence). The CDR3 coding sequence is TGTGCCAGCAGTTACTCAGGGCTAGCGGGGCCAGAGCAGTACTTC. Translated, it gives CASSYSGLAGPEQYF.